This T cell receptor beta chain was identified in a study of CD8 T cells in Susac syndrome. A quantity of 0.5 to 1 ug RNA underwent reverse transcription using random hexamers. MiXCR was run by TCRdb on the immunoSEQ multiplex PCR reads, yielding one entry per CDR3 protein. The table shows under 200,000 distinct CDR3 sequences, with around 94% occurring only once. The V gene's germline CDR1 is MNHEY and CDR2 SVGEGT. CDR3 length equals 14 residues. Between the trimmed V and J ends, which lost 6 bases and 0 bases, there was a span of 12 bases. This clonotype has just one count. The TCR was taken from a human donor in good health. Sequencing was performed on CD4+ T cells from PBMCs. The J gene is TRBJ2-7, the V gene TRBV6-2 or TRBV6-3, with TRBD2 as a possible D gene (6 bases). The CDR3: CASRRDLASYEQYF. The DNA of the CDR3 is TGTGCCAGCAGAAGGGACTTAGCCTCCTACGAGCAGTACTTC.